These 26 T cell receptor beta chains came from one sample sequenced in a study of healthy donors' naive CD4 and CD8 T cells. Starting from approximately 500 ng of total RNA, TCR libraries were made with linear amplification. TCRdb re-called the reads with MiXCR, one entry per CDR3 protein. The data show some 190,000 distinct CDR3 sequences, with 74% seen just once and about 2.3% held by the top ten. The sample was naive CD4+ and CD8+ T cells sorted from blood, pooled from several donors. Receptors were obtained from a pool of human donors in good health; the sample pools cells from several healthy donors.

This chain connects TRBV30 to TRBJ1-1; TRBD1 might be the D (6 bases). The V gene lost 2 bases and the J gene lost 8 bases, with 9 bases spanning the gap. Germline lookup yields CDR1 GTSNPN and CDR2 SVGIG (reference sequence). This CDR3 has 11 amino acids. This CDR3 is CAWSTGTEAFF. The CDR3 nucleotides read TGTGCCTGGAGTACCGGGACAGAAGCTTTCTTT.

This chain links TRBV5-5 with TRBJ2-7; a possible D gene is TRBD1 (6 bases). The CDR3 consists of 14 residues. V gave up 4 bases and J gave up 0 bases, with 11 bases separating them. Germline-derived CDR1 and CDR2 are SGHKS and YYEKEE (reference sequence). Written as DNA, the CDR3 is TGTGCCAGCAGCGTCCGGGACACCTCCTACGAGCAGTACTTC. Its translation is CASSVRDTSYEQYF. Based on the CDR3 plus reference TRBV5-5 and TRBJ2-7, the full variable domain is DAGVTQSPTHLIKTRGQQVTLRCSPISGHKSVSWYQQVLGQGPQFIFQYYEKEERGRGNFPDRFSARQFPNYSSELNVNALLLGDSALYLCASSVRDTSYEQYFGPGTRLTVT.

The J gene is TRBJ2-7, the V gene TRBV27; 10 bases agree with TRBD2. The ends lost 0 bases at V and 5 bases at J; junction bases unmatched: 4. The CDR3 is 15 amino acids. Germline V gene lookup returns CDR1 MNHEY and CDR2 SMNVEV (reference sequence). CDR3 in amino acids: CASSLSVAGGNEQYF. The CDR3 nucleotides read TGTGCCAGCAGTTTATCGGTAGCGGGAGGCAACGAGCAGTACTTC.

The chain is built from TRBV12-3 or TRBV12-4 and TRBJ2-2; TRBD1 aligns across 7 bases. This CDR3 contains 16 residues. V lost 6 bases, J lost 1 base, and 8 bases stayed unmatched. The CDR3 sequence is CASSPRDSKNTGELFF. CDR3 DNA: TGTGCCAGCAGCCCCCGGGACAGCAAGAACACCGGGGAGCTGTTTTTT.

CDR3 in DNA: TGTGCCAGTAGGAGACTAGCGGGAGGGTCGGGGACAGATACGCAGTATTTT. Translation gives CASRRLAGGSGTDTQYF. The chain recombines TRBV6-5 with TRBJ2-3, with 14 nucleotides matching TRBD2. This CDR3 comprises 17 residues. Trimming at V came to 9 bases and at J to 3 bases, leaving 11 bases not matched to a gene. CDR1 is MNHEY, CDR2 SVGAGI, per germline.

The chain combines TRBV10-3 with TRBJ2-6, with 8 bases lining up with TRBD1. The CDR3 is 16 residues long. CDR1 is ENHRY and CDR2 is SYGVKD in the germline V gene. Losses at the gene ends were 4 bases for V and 0 bases for J; bases not matched to a gene: 2. The CDR3 here is CAISGTGSSGANVLTF. In nucleotides, the CDR3 is TGTGCCATCAGTGGGACAGGGAGCTCTGGGGCCAACGTCCTGACTTTC.

This clonotype was observed a handful of times. The rearrangement links TRBV6-5 to TRBJ2-5, with D perhaps given as TRBD1 or TRBD2 (5 bases each). The ends were cut back, 6 bases at V and 5 bases at J, with 22 bases in the middle. Per germline, CDR1 MNHEY and CDR2 SVGAGI. The CDR3 covers 16 residues. CDR3 sequence reads: CASSVSFTGGRETQYF. In DNA form, the CDR3 reads TGTGCCAGCAGCGTGAGCTTTACAGGAGGCCGGGAGACCCAGTACTTC.

The V gene is TRBV5-6, the J gene TRBJ1-2, with TRBD1 matching over 7 bases. The CDR3 runs to 16 residues. Per germline, CDR1 SGHDT and CDR2 YYEEEE. With 2 bases clipped from V and 0 bases from J, the junction kept 7 bases outside the gene matches. CDR3 sequence: CASSFFPGQTNYGYTF. CDR3 coding DNA: TGTGCCAGCAGCTTCTTCCCGGGACAGACTAACTATGGCTACACCTTC. Combining the CDR3 with reference TRBV5-6 and TRBJ1-2 gives the whole variable domain DAGVTQSPTHLIKTRGQQVTLRCSPKSGHDTVSWYQQALGQGPQFIFQYYEEEERQRGNFPDRFSGHQFPNYSSELNVNALLLGDSALYLCASSFFPGQTNYGYTFGSGTRLTVV.

A note on this clonotype: Germline is not matched at one junction end, which may reflect a read error. The chain joins TRBV5-1 to TRBJ2-2; a weak D match, TRBD2 (5 bases). This CDR3 region has 12 residues. Looked up from germline, CDR1 is SGHRS and CDR2 is YFSETQ. The CDR3: CASSSNTGELLF. The CDR3 nucleotides are TGCGCCAGCAGCTCCAACACCGGGGAGCTGCTTTTT.

The chain combines TRBV10-3 with TRBJ2-3; D is ambiguous. The length of the CDR3 is 13 residues. V was shortened by 3 bases and J by 4 bases, with 8 bases between the two germline ends. Germline values: CDR1 ENHRY, CDR2 SYGVKD. CDR3 nucleotides: TGTGCCATCAGTGATGTCTTCGCAGATACGCAGTATTTT. It encodes CAISDVFADTQYF.

The gene calls are TRBV29-1 and TRBJ2-7; a weak D match, TRBD1 (5 bases). TRBJ1-2 matches the DNA end more closely, so the J call is doubtful. Germline V gene lookup returns CDR1 SQVTM and CDR2 ANQGSEA. The CDR3 sequence is 10 residues long. CDR3 coding DNA: TGCAGCGTGGAAAGGGGTTACTACACCTTC. This gives the protein CSVERGYYTF.

In this sample, this clonotype turned up a few times. This chain links TRBV19 with TRBJ1-5; D perhaps matches TRBD1 (5 bases). The CDR3 contains 16 residues. Per the germline V gene, CDR1 is LNHDA and CDR2 is SQIVND (reference sequence). The V and J ends lost 3 bases and 0 bases respectively, with 12 bases between them. In nucleotides, the CDR3 is TGTGCCAGTAGTATCCGGGGCACCCTTAGCAATCAGCCCCAGCATTTT. Its translation: CASSIRGTLSNQPQHF.

The chain has TRBV19 and TRBJ2-1; D ambiguous. The CDR3 is 13 amino acids. V lost 3 bases and J 6 bases, leaving 9 bases between the germline ends. Germline assignment: CDR1 LNHDA and CDR2 SQIVND (reference sequence). CDR3 amino acids: CASSMRSRNEQFF. The CDR3 region has the DNA TGTGCCAGTAGTATGAGGTCCCGCAATGAGCAGTTCTTC.

The rearrangement links TRBV6-5 to TRBJ1-1; D remains unclear. Germline lookup yields CDR1 MNHEY and CDR2 SVGAGI. V lost 7 bases and J lost 4, with 16 bases in between. This CDR3 region has 14 residues. The CDR3 protein is CASTLVGMGTEAFF. Written as DNA, the CDR3 is TGTGCCAGCACTCTGGTCGGGATGGGCACTGAAGCTTTCTTT.

This clonotype occurred a few times. The gene calls are TRBV20-1 and TRBJ1-5; 9 bases line up with TRBD1. The CDR3 has 17 residues. The V gene's germline CDR1 is DFQATT and CDR2 SNEGSKA (reference sequence). Trimming at V came to 4 bases and at J to 0 bases, leaving 10 bases not matched to a gene. CDR3 in amino acids: CSAITRDRAYSNQPQHF. The CDR3 region has the DNA TGCAGTGCTATCACCCGGGACAGGGCTTATAGCAATCAGCCCCAGCATTTT.

This clonotype was recorded once. J is TRBJ2-1 and V is TRBV4-3, with D unresolved. V lost 0 bases, J lost 4 bases, and 13 bases lay in between. CDR3 length: 16 amino acids. The germline CDR1 and CDR2 sequences are LGHNA and YSLEER. DNA for the CDR3: TGCGCCAGCAGCCAAGATAAGTTCCCCCCTTACAATGAGCAGTTCTTC. Its protein product is CASSQDKFPPYNEQFF.

The chain couples TRBV20-1 to TRBJ2-1; 15 bases fit TRBD2. With V trimmed by 7 bases and J by 4 bases, 5 bases remained unmatched. Germline CDR1 reads DFQATT; CDR2 reads SNEGSKA (reference sequence). The CDR3 spans 15 residues. The DNA for the CDR3 is TGCAGTGTTCCGGGACTAGCGGGAGGTTACAATGAGCAGTTCTTC. Protein: CSVPGLAGGYNEQFF.

The V gene is TRBV27, the J gene TRBJ2-1; TRBD1 matches at 9 bases. CDR3 length equals 13 residues. V trimming: 2 bases; J trimming: 8 bases; junction bases outside the gene matches: 1. Germline V lookup: CDR1 MNHEY, CDR2 SMNVEV (reference sequence). Here the CDR3 reads CASSLGTGYEQFF. The CDR3 DNA reads as TGTGCCAGCAGTTTAGGGACAGGGTATGAGCAGTTCTTC.

This rearrangement joins TRBV29-1 to TRBJ1-2; 7 nucleotides line up with TRBD1. The CDR3 sequence is 15 residues long. The germline V gene has CDR1 SQVTM and CDR2 ANQGSEA. The J segment lost 8 bases and the V segment lost 7 bases, leaving 19 bases of the junction unmatched. CDR3 loop: CSADSGTAMGKGYTF. The CDR3 DNA reads as TGCAGCGCCGACTCCGGGACAGCTATGGGGAAAGGCTACACCTTC.

This clonotype was observed once. CDR3 sequence reads: CSAPLAGGSTDTQYF. The DNA for the CDR3 is TGCAGTGCCCCTTTAGCGGGAGGAAGCACAGATACGCAGTATTTT. The rearrangement uses TRBV20-1 and TRBJ2-3; 10 positions agree with TRBD2. V shed 6 bases and J 0 bases; nucleotides not matched to a gene: 6. This CDR3 is built from 15 residues. CDR1 is DFQATT, CDR2 SNEGSKA, per germline (reference sequence).

V is TRBV29-1 and J is TRBJ2-3, with 7 bases aligning to TRBD1. The CDR3 covers 13 residues. The germline gives CDR1 SQVTM, CDR2 ANQGSEA. V was clipped by 3 bases and J by 4 bases; unmatched bases: 4. CDR3 region: CSVEPQGPDTQYF. The DNA for the CDR3 is TGCAGCGTTGAGCCACAGGGGCCAGATACGCAGTATTTT.

The rearrangement links TRBV18 to TRBJ1-1, with TRBD1 matching over 7 bases. Unmatched junction bases numbered 11, after V lost 5 bases and J lost 11 bases. The CDR3 runs to 13 residues. Germline lookup yields CDR1 KGHSH and CDR2 LQKENI. For the CDR3, the DNA is TGTGCCAGCTCATCCGGGACAGACCCTTTTGCTTTCTTT. This sequence encodes CASSSGTDPFAFF.

In its sample, this clonotype was seen a few times. The chain is built from TRBV29-1 and TRBJ1-1, with D possibly being TRBD1 (5 bases). The CDR3 contains 12 residues. V was trimmed by 7 bases and J by 5 bases, leaving 14 bases between them. The germline gives CDR1 SQVTM, CDR2 ANQGSEA. This CDR3 is CSGQLLRTEAFF. CDR3 nucleotides: TGCAGCGGACAGCTCCTCAGGACTGAAGCTTTCTTT.

V and J are TRBV6-1 and TRBJ2-7; 8 bases are a match to TRBD1. This CDR3 comprises 15 residues. The ends lost 3 bases at V and 3 bases at J; junction bases unmatched: 7. The germline V gene encodes CDR1 MNHNS and CDR2 SASEGT. CDR3 sequence reads: CASSDGTGPIYEQYF. CDR3 DNA sequence: TGTGCCAGCAGTGACGGGACAGGCCCAATCTACGAGCAGTACTTC.

The chain uses TRBV29-1 and TRBJ2-2, with unresolved D. The CDR3 consists of 13 residues. Per germline, CDR1 SQVTM and CDR2 ANQGSEA. Trimming removed 4 bases at V and 2 bases at J, with 8 bases between. The CDR3 here is CSVVVVNTGELFF. The DNA for the CDR3 is TGCAGCGTTGTCGTGGTAAACACCGGGGAGCTGTTTTTT.

This clonotype appeared a few times. CDR3: CSVLMNTEAFF. In DNA, the CDR3 is TGCAGCGTTCTAATGAACACTGAAGCTTTCTTT. The chain carries TRBV29-1 and TRBJ1-1, with D hard to call. Trimming took 5 bases from V and 0 from J, leaving 4 bases between them. Germline-derived CDR1 and CDR2 are SQVTM and ANQGSEA. This CDR3 is 11 amino acids long.